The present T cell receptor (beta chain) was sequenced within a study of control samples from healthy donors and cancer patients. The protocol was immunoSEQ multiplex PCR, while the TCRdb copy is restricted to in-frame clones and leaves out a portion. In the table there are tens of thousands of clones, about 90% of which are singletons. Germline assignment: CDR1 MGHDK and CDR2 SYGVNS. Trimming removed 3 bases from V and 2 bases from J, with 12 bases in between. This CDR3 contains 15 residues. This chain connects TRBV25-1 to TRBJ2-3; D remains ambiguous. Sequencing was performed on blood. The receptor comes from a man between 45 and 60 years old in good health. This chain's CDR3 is CASSDSDHYTDTQYF. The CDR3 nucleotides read TGTGCCAGCAGTGATTCCGATCATTACACAGATACGCAGTATTTT. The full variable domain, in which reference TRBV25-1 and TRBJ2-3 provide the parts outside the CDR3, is EADIYQTPRYLVIGTGKKITLECSQTMGHDKMYWYQQDPGMELHLIHYSYGVNSTEKGDLSSESTVSRIRTEHFPLTLESARPSHTSQYLCASSDSDHYTDTQYFGPGTRLTVL.